These 13 T cell receptor beta chains came from one sample sequenced in a study of blood T cells in healthy people across ages. A second PCR of 7 to 11 cycles used a sample-barcoded 5' primer and a J-beta primer mix. TCRdb recomputed calls from the 5' RACE reads with MiXCR, one row per CDR3 protein. The table has over a million distinct CDR3 sequences, about 43% seen once; the top ten hold 7.9%. The sample taken for sequencing was blood. All receptors come from a woman aged 18-29 years in good health.

This clonotype was counted a single time. The chain employs TRBV12-3 or TRBV12-4 and TRBJ2-7; D is perhaps TRBD2 (6 bases). Trimming took off 8 bases at V and 5 bases at J, with 19 bases between the two ends. This CDR3 is built from 14 residues. As DNA, the CDR3 is TGTGCCAGCGCGGGAACAGGTCTCGGCGACGAGCAGTACTTC. Its protein is CASAGTGLGDEQYF.

The rearrangement uses TRBV29-1 and TRBJ2-3; D might be TRBD2 (5 bases). Trimming removed 3 bases at V and 5 bases at J, with 18 bases between. The germline CDR1 and CDR2 sequences are SQVTM and ANQGSEA. The CDR3 has 15 amino acids. CDR3 amino acids: CSVERAGSAGDTQYF. The CDR3 bases are TGCAGCGTTGAGAGGGCTGGCTCCGCGGGAGATACGCAGTATTTT.

This clonotype turned up a few times. The V gene is TRBV5-1, the J gene TRBJ1-1; tentative D call: TRBD1 (5 bases). The CDR3 extends over 14 amino acids. CDR1 is SGHRS and CDR2 is YFSETQ in the germline V gene. V was shortened by 4 bases and J by 4 bases, with 14 bases between the two germline ends. The CDR3: CASSHLVGTTEAFF. For the CDR3, the DNA is TGCGCCAGCAGCCACCTTGTCGGGACCACTGAAGCTTTCTTT.

V is TRBV15 and J is TRBJ1-2, with 11 bases identical to TRBD1. Germline trimming cut 3 bases from V and 3 bases from J; bases unmatched to any gene: 6. Germline V gene lookup returns CDR1 LNHNV and CDR2 YYDKDF (reference sequence). There are 16 residues in the CDR3. The CDR3 sequence: CATSRVRTGGDYGYTF. For the CDR3, the DNA is TGTGCCACCAGCAGGGTACGGACAGGGGGCGACTATGGCTACACCTTC.

This clonotype was counted a few times. The chain is built from TRBV5-6 and TRBJ2-4; TRBD1 aligns across 7 bases. V trimming: 4 bases; J trimming: 13 bases; junction bases outside the gene matches: 8. The CDR3 runs to 12 residues. Germline V gene lookup returns CDR1 SGHDT and CDR2 YYEEEE. The CDR3 protein is CASSPQQGPQYF. The CDR3 coding sequence is TGTGCCAGCAGCCCACAACAGGGGCCGCAGTACTTC. Together with reference TRBV5-6 and TRBJ2-4, the CDR3 gives the full variable domain: DAGVTQSPTHLIKTRGQQVTLRCSPKSGHDTVSWYQQALGQGPQFIFQYYEEEERQRGNFPDRFSGHQFPNYSSELNVNALLLGDSALYLCASSPQQGPQYFGAGTRLSVL.

This clonotype has a handful of counts. This rearrangement joins TRBV5-1 to TRBJ1-2, with 7 bases identical to TRBD1. CDR1 SGHRS and CDR2 YFSETQ come from the germline V gene. After removal of 4 bases from V and 4 bases from J, the junction contained 7 bases not matched to a gene. The CDR3 has 14 residues. CDR3 sequence: CASSPDRSPYGYTF. The CDR3 DNA sequence: TGCGCCAGCAGCCCGGACAGGTCCCCCTATGGCTACACCTTC.

This clonotype was picked up one time. V and J are TRBV14 and TRBJ1-2; D unclear. Germline CDR1 and CDR2: SGHDN and FVKESK. The CDR3 length is 13 residues. Trimming shortened V by 1 base and J by 8 bases, and 11 bases separated the two germline ends. CDR3 amino acids: CASSQGTPGGYTF. CDR3 DNA: TGTGCCAGCAGCCAAGGGACTCCCGGGGGCTACACCTTC.

The J gene is TRBJ2-7, the V gene TRBV4-1; possibly TRBD1 for D (5 bases). The germline CDR1 and CDR2 sequences are MGHRA and YSYEKL. The V end was cut by 2 bases, the J end by 0 bases, with 11 bases between. This CDR3 comprises 15 residues. The CDR3 is CASSQLWTPSYEQYF. The DNA for the CDR3 is TGCGCCAGCAGCCAATTGTGGACACCCTCCTACGAGCAGTACTTC.

This clonotype was recorded many times. The chain joins TRBV29-1 to TRBJ2-1, with D perhaps matching TRBD2 (5 bases). Germline V gene sequence: CDR1 SQVTM, CDR2 ANQGSEA. V was clipped by 1 base and J by 4 bases, with 11 bases between them. This CDR3 is 14 amino acids long. The CDR3 sequence is CSVEGRAHYNEQFF. The CDR3 DNA follows: TGCAGCGTTGAAGGGCGGGCCCATTACAATGAGCAGTTCTTC.

This chain links TRBV30 with TRBJ2-1; D may match TRBD1 or TRBD2 (5 bases each). The CDR3 covers 13 residues. V was pared by 3 bases and J by 2 bases, with 8 bases between. Germline V gene sequence: CDR1 GTSNPN, CDR2 SVGIG (reference sequence). The CDR3: CAWSMGAYNEQFF. The CDR3 nucleotides are TGTGCCTGGAGCATGGGGGCCTACAATGAGCAGTTCTTC.

This clonotype was found many times. The genes are TRBV29-1 and TRBJ2-4; tentative D call: TRBD2 (5 bases). V was shortened by 0 bases and J by 7 bases, with 7 bases between the two germline ends. The CDR3 length is 12 residues. Germline V gives CDR1 SQVTM, CDR2 ANQGSEA. The CDR3 DNA sequence: TGCAGCGTTGAAGATCCGGGGAACATTCAGTACTTC. This encodes CSVEDPGNIQYF.

This chain connects TRBV20-1 to TRBJ2-7; 8 nucleotides agree with TRBD2. The germline CDR1 and CDR2 sequences are DFQATT and SNEGSKA (reference sequence). V was pared by 3 bases and J by 2 bases, with 3 bases of the junction left unmatched. CDR3 length: 13 residues. CDR3 protein: CSARSGLAYEQYF. The CDR3 DNA is TGCAGTGCTAGGTCGGGACTAGCCTACGAGCAGTACTTC.

This clonotype came up many times. The gene calls are TRBV7-2 and TRBJ2-5, with 8 positions matching TRBD2. V was clipped by 5 bases and J by 7 bases; unmatched bases: 15. This CDR3 is 16 amino acids long. Germline CDR1 and CDR2: SGHTA and FQGNSA. Here the CDR3 DNA reads TGTGCCAGCAGCCTCGGACTAGCCGAAACCTCCGGGACCCAGTACTTC. It codes for CASSLGLAETSGTQYF.